The 24 T cell receptor beta chains in this list originate from one sample, sequenced in a study of blood T cell repertoires in COVID-19. Some clones are missing from TCRdb's copy, which holds only in-frame ones; the method was immunoSEQ multiplex PCR. The sample gives a few hundred thousand clones, about nine tenths of which show up once; 3% is in the top ten. Source material: peripheral blood. Source of these receptors: a woman aged 25 to 39 with active or convalescent COVID-19.

The chain carries TRBV30 and TRBJ1-5; TRBD1 is a possible D gene (6 bases). CDR1 GTSNPN and CDR2 SVGIG come from the germline V gene (reference sequence). The CDR3 runs 13 residues. V shed 4 bases and J shed 3 bases, with 10 bases lying between them. The CDR3: CAWTRDNNQPQHF. The CDR3 nucleotides read TGTGCCTGGACCCGGGACAACAATCAGCCCCAGCATTTT.

The chain is built from TRBV7-6 and TRBJ1-2, with D perhaps TRBD1 (5 bases). Germline V gene lookup returns CDR1 SGHVS and CDR2 FNYEAQ. V lost 7 bases, J lost 8 bases, and 17 bases lay in between. There are 13 residues in the CDR3. The CDR3 DNA follows: TGTGCCAGCACTCCTCTCGGGGGTTTGGGCTACACCTTC. Amino acid sequence: CASTPLGGLGYTF.

This rearrangement joins TRBV6-4 to TRBJ2-2, with 8 nucleotides matching TRBD1. Germline assignment: CDR1 MRHNA and CDR2 SNTAGT. V dropped 4 bases and J dropped 5; count of bases not matched to a gene: 3. The CDR3 is 14 residues long. The CDR3 DNA reads as TGTGCCAGCAGTGCGACAGGGGAAACCGGGGAGCTGTTTTTT. Its translation: CASSATGETGELFF.

V is TRBV6-1 and J is TRBJ1-5; TRBD1 matches 10 bases. Trimming at V came to 4 bases and at J to 2 bases, leaving 11 bases not matched to a gene. There are 18 residues in the CDR3. Germline CDR1 is MNHNS and CDR2 is SASEGT. CDR3 in amino acids: CASSGGDRGVRGNQPQHF. The DNA of the CDR3 is TGTGCCAGCAGTGGAGGGGACAGGGGCGTTAGAGGCAATCAGCCCCAGCATTTT.

This chain connects TRBV7-2 to TRBJ2-1; D remains unclear. The CDR3 runs to 15 residues. The V and J ends lost 5 bases and 0 bases respectively, with 11 bases between them. Per the germline V gene, CDR1 is SGHTA and CDR2 is FQGNSA. The CDR3: CASSPTSSSYNEQFF. The CDR3 bases are TGTGCCAGCAGCCCTACTTCTAGCTCCTACAATGAGCAGTTCTTC.

The chain has TRBV4-1 and TRBJ1-3; 9 positions match TRBD1. The CDR3 runs 18 residues. The junction had 12 bases not matched to a gene; V was cut back by 0 bases and J by 6 bases. The germline gives CDR1 MGHRA, CDR2 YSYEKL. DNA for the CDR3: TGCGCCAGCAGCCAAGATCTGGACAGGGGTAATCCGGAAAACACCATATATTTT. Protein: CASSQDLDRGNPENTIYF.

This rearrangement joins TRBV5-8 to TRBJ1-2; a weak D match, TRBD1 (6 bases). Per the germline V gene, CDR1 is SGHTS and CDR2 is YDEGEE. Between the trimmed V and J ends, which lost 0 bases and 3 bases, there was a span of 12 bases. The CDR3 sequence is 15 residues long. CDR3 bases: TGTGCCAGCAGCTTGGTTTATCAGGGGTACTATGGCTACACCTTC. It encodes CASSLVYQGYYGYTF. Full variable domain (missing parts from reference TRBV5-8 and TRBJ1-2): EAGVTQSPTHLIKTRGQQATLRCSPISGHTSVYWYQQALGLGLQFLLWYDEGEERNRGNFPPRFSGRQFPNYSSELNVNALELEDSALYLCASSLVYQGYYGYTFGSGTRLTVV.

Concerning this clone itself: Germline and junction disagree at one end, which may indicate a read error. The chain joins TRBV18 to TRBJ2-1; 10 nucleotides agree with TRBD1. The CDR3 consists of 16 residues. CDR1 and CDR2 from the germline V gene are KGHSH and LQKENI. CDR3 sequence: CASSPQRQGAVNEQFF. The DNA of the CDR3 is TGTGCCAGCTCGCCACAAAGACAGGGGGCGGTCAATGAGCAGTTCTTC.

The rearrangement joins TRBV6-5 to TRBJ2-1; TRBD2 matches at 9 bases. CDR3 size: 15 residues. V shed 6 bases and J 6 bases; nucleotides not matched to a gene: 9. Germline V lookup: CDR1 MNHEY, CDR2 SVGAGI. The CDR3 spells CASRWLAGISNEQFF. In DNA form, the CDR3 reads TGTGCCAGCAGATGGCTAGCGGGGATTTCCAATGAGCAGTTCTTC.

The CDR3: CASSYSENQPQHF. The CDR3 DNA is TGTGCCAGCAGTTACTCGGAGAATCAGCCCCAGCATTTT. The chain carries TRBV6-5 and TRBJ1-5; D uncertain. V shed 0 bases and J shed 4 bases, with 4 bases lying between them. Germline lookup yields CDR1 MNHEY and CDR2 SVGAGI. The CDR3 has 13 residues.

This clone was found once. Being one base from a much bigger clone, this may be a read error. This chain joins TRBV28 and TRBJ2-7; 10 positions agree with TRBD1. Trimming at V came to 6 bases and at J to 2 bases, leaving 4 bases not matched to a gene. The CDR3 loop spans 14 amino acids. Germline-derived CDR1 and CDR2 are MDHEN and SYDVKM. CDR3 amino acids: CASSRDRGPYEQYF. The CDR3 nucleotides read TGTGCCAGCAGCCGGGACAGGGGCCCCTACGAGCAGTACTTC.

The V call is TRBV6-5, the J call TRBJ2-7; D might be TRBD2 (5 bases). Trimming removed 8 bases at V and 2 bases at J, with 13 bases between. There are 13 residues in the CDR3. In germline, CDR1 is MNHEY, CDR2 SVGAGI. The CDR3 coding sequence is TGTGCCAGCGGTCTGGACGGGGCCTACGAGCAGTACTTC. Translation: CASGLDGAYEQYF.

The chain recombines TRBV9 with TRBJ2-1; 11 bases line up with TRBD2. Looked up from germline, CDR1 is SGDLS and CDR2 is YYNGEE. V lost 3 bases to trimming and J lost 4 bases; unmatched junction nucleotides: 3. This CDR3 has 15 residues. CDR3 region: CASSATSGTYNEQFF. In DNA form, the CDR3 reads TGTGCCAGCAGCGCGACTAGCGGGACTTACAATGAGCAGTTCTTC.

The chain combines TRBV7-2 with TRBJ2-7; 7 bases are shared with TRBD1. Per the germline V gene, CDR1 is SGHTA and CDR2 is FQGNSA. J was trimmed by 6 bases and V by 4 bases; bases with no gene match: 6. The CDR3 extends over 13 amino acids. The DNA of the CDR3 is TGTGCCAGCAGCTCCCAGACAGGGATCGAGCAGTACTTC. It codes for CASSSQTGIEQYF.

This clone was found a few times. The rearrangement joins TRBV5-1 to TRBJ1-2; 7 bases line up with TRBD1. Trimming cost V 0 bases and J 4 bases; bases outside gene matches: 9. The CDR3 runs 16 residues. Looked up from germline, CDR1 is SGHRS and CDR2 is YFSETQ. CDR3 residues: CASSLAEQGNGYGYTF. The CDR3 coding sequence is TGCGCCAGCAGCTTGGCGGAACAGGGGAATGGCTATGGCTACACCTTC.

The chain links TRBV27 to TRBJ1-2, with a possible D match to TRBD1 (5 bases). Germline V CDR1 and CDR2: MNHEY, SMNVEV (reference sequence). This CDR3 is 15 amino acids long. Trimming removed 0 bases at V and 8 bases at J, with 16 bases between. The CDR3 DNA reads as TGTGCCAGCAGTTTATCGGCAGGGTCCGGGGGAGGCTACACCTTC. It translates to CASSLSAGSGGGYTF.

This clone has just one count. The chain recombines TRBV3-1 (or the pseudogene TRBV3-2) with TRBJ2-7, with unresolved D. Germline CDR1 LGHDT, CDR2 YNNKEL (reference sequence). The V and J ends lost 4 bases and 1 base respectively, with 8 bases between them. CDR3 length: 13 amino acids. CDR3 nucleotide sequence: TGTGCCAGCAGCCGGGCGTCGTCCTACGAGCAGTACTTC. Protein sequence: CASSRASSYEQYF.

V and J are TRBV5-4 and TRBJ1-1, with 9 positions matching TRBD1. Trimming took 6 bases from V and 4 from J; bases not matched to a gene: 13. Germline loops: CDR1 SGHNT, CDR2 YYREEE (reference sequence). The CDR3 has 16 residues. CDR3 residues: CASNNFGQGLVTEAFF. The CDR3 region has the DNA TGTGCCAGCAACAACTTTGGACAGGGGCTAGTCACTGAAGCTTTCTTT. The variable domain in full, completed from reference TRBV5-4 and TRBJ1-1, reads ETGVTQSPTHLIKTRGQQVTLRCSSQSGHNTVSWYQQALGQGPQFIFQYYREEENGRGNFPPRFSGLQFPNYSSELNVNALELDDSALYLCASNNFGQGLVTEAFFGQGTRLTVV.

The rearrangement joins TRBV6-5 to TRBJ1-2, with 9 bases lining up with TRBD1. Germline V gene data show CDR1 as MNHEY and CDR2 as SVGAGI. V lost 8 bases and J lost 7; bases outside the gene matches: 11. This CDR3 has 14 amino acids. CDR3 sequence reads: CASGTTGGFGGYTF. CDR3 bases: TGTGCCAGCGGGACAACAGGGGGCTTCGGTGGCTACACCTTC.

The rearrangement links TRBV9 to TRBJ1-1; D unresolved. V lost 0 bases, J lost 4 bases, and 7 bases lay in between. Germline loops: CDR1 SGDLS, CDR2 YYNGEE. This CDR3 has 13 residues. CDR3: CASSVALGTEAFF. In DNA form, the CDR3 reads TGTGCCAGCAGCGTAGCCCTCGGCACTGAAGCTTTCTTT.

This chain connects TRBV7-9 to TRBJ1-4, with D possibly TRBD1 on 5 matching bases. With 5 bases removed from V and 7 bases from J, the gap between germline ends came to 17 bases. Germline V lookup: CDR1 SEHNR, CDR2 FQNEAQ (reference sequence). The CDR3 is 15 residues long. The CDR3, as DNA: TGTGCCAGCAGCCCGTCCTCGGGGGTCGGTGAAAAACTGTTTTTT. Protein sequence: CASSPSSGVGEKLFF.

The rearrangement uses TRBV5-1 and TRBJ1-1; 8 positions match TRBD1. The CDR3 is made up of 15 amino acids. CDR1 is SGHRS, CDR2 YFSETQ, per germline. J was trimmed by 5 bases and V by 3 bases; bases with no gene match: 9. Here the CDR3 reads CASSSRSDRGTEAFF. The DNA for the CDR3 is TGCGCCAGCAGCTCCCGATCTGACAGGGGTACTGAAGCTTTCTTT.

This chain uses TRBV6-5 with TRBJ1-1; D uncertain. The germline V and J ends were trimmed by 6 bases and 0 bases, with 8 bases remaining between them. This CDR3 comprises 13 residues. Germline lookup yields CDR1 MNHEY and CDR2 SVGAGI. This chain's CDR3 is CASRQTLNTEAFF. The CDR3, as DNA: TGTGCCAGCAGACAGACATTGAACACTGAAGCTTTCTTT.

The chain carries TRBV23-1 and TRBJ1-5; D is ambiguous. TRBV23-1 is noted as an ORF with a role that remains uncertain. The CDR3 covers 17 residues. Trimming removed 0 bases at V and 1 base at J, with 13 bases between. The CDR3 DNA follows: TGCGCCAGCAGTCAATCGAAGCGGGTCGAGAGCAATCAGCCCCAGCATTTT. Protein sequence: CASSQSKRVESNQPQHF.